These 30 T cell receptor beta chains were all obtained from the same sample, sequenced in a study of spatial heterogeneity in lung cancer. Study-wide results and limits: The number of expanded tumor alpha and beta chains correlated with mutation number.

The sample's time point: sample taken at primary tumor resection. MiXCR, run by TCRdb on the 5' RACE reads, gives a single entry per CDR3 protein. The sample lists some 100,000 distinct CDR3 sequences, 3.5% to 5% occurring once. Their specific antigens are unknown. The material sequenced was lung tumor tissue, taken at surgery. The receptors were sampled from a male donor with early-stage non-small cell lung cancer.

The DNA for the CDR3 is TGTGCCAGCAGGGAGCGGGAGTCATACAATGAGCAGTTCTTC. Translation: CASRERESYNEQFF. The genes are TRBV7-8 and TRBJ2-1, with TRBD2 matching 8 bases. Germline values: CDR1 SGHVS, CDR2 FQNEAQ. V trimming: 6 bases; J trimming: 4 bases; junction bases outside the gene matches: 5. This CDR3 has 14 amino acids.

Many counts were recorded for this clonotype. This chain uses TRBV3-1 with TRBJ1-1; TRBD1 matches at 9 bases. Germline CDR1 reads LGHDT; CDR2 reads YNNKEL (reference sequence). The CDR3 is 14 amino acids. The V and J ends lost 2 bases and 4 bases, in that order; junction bases with no gene match: 2. For the CDR3, the DNA is TGTGCCAGCAGCCAACGGGACAGGGTCACTGAAGCTTTCTTT. As protein: CASSQRDRVTEAFF. Complete variable domain (other parts from reference TRBV3-1 and TRBJ1-1): DTAVSQTPKYLVTQMGNDKSIKCEQNLGHDTMYWYKQDSKKFLKIMFSYNNKELIINETVPNRFSPKSPDKAHLNLHINSLELGDSAVYFCASSQRDRVTEAFFGQGTRLTVV.

This clonotype occurred many times. The chain has TRBV28 and TRBJ1-1; D is uncertain. With 1 base removed from V and 7 bases from J, the gap between germline ends came to 7 bases. Looked up from germline, CDR1 is MDHEN and CDR2 is SYDVKM. This CDR3 has 12 residues. The CDR3 nucleotides are TGTGCCAGCAGTTTATTGGCGGGTGAAGCTTTCTTT. Amino acids: CASSLLAGEAFF.

The DNA for the CDR3 is TGTGCCTGGAGTGTACGAAGCGGGAGAGCAGATACGCAGTATTTT. Its translation: CAWSVRSGRADTQYF. The chain employs TRBV30 and TRBJ2-3; 8 bases agree with TRBD2. CDR1 GTSNPN and CDR2 SVGIG come from the germline V gene (reference sequence). The CDR3 loop spans 15 amino acids. The V gene end was trimmed by 0 bases and the J gene end by 4 bases; junction bases not matched to a gene: 6.

This clonotype was counted many times. The chain is built from TRBV20-1 and TRBJ2-1; D tentatively fits TRBD1 or TRBD2 (5 bases each). There are 15 residues in the CDR3. Germline CDR1 and CDR2: DFQATT and SNEGSKA (reference sequence). V was clipped by 6 bases and J by 0 bases, with 15 bases between them. This CDR3 reads CSARTGASSYNEQFF. In DNA form, the CDR3 reads TGCAGTGCGAGAACCGGGGCGAGCTCCTACAATGAGCAGTTCTTC.

This clonotype was seen at least ten times. The chain joins TRBV3-1 to TRBJ1-1; D call uncertain. Trimming removed 4 bases at V and 4 bases at J, with 13 bases between. This CDR3 spans 14 amino acids. CDR1 and CDR2 (germline): LGHDT, YNNKEL (reference sequence). Here the CDR3 reads CASSRHVGSTEAFF. CDR3 bases: TGTGCCAGCAGCCGGCATGTGGGTTCCACTGAAGCTTTCTTT.

This clonotype was detected ten times or more. V and J are TRBV10-3 and TRBJ1-1, with a weak D call TRBD1 (5 bases). This CDR3 region has 14 residues. V was clipped by 4 bases and J by 1 base, with 10 bases between them. Germline V gene sequence: CDR1 ENHRY, CDR2 SYGVKD. As DNA, the CDR3 is TGTGCCATCAGTGTCTATGGGGCGAACACTGAAGCTTTCTTT. Translating gives CAISVYGANTEAFF.

This clonotype was seen a handful of times. V and J are TRBV15 and TRBJ2-7; D is tentatively TRBD1 or TRBD2 (5 bases each). In germline, CDR1 is LNHNV, CDR2 YYDKDF (reference sequence). V shed 0 bases and J shed 2 bases, with 11 bases lying between them. This CDR3 has 15 amino acids. In nucleotides, the CDR3 is TGTGCCACCAGCAGAGAAGAGGGGTCCGCCTACGAGCAGTACTTC. The encoded protein is CATSREEGSAYEQYF.

There are many counts of this clonotype. This chain links TRBV5-1 with TRBJ1-2; TRBD1 might be the D (5 bases). Germline CDR1 reads SGHRS; CDR2 reads YFSETQ. The CDR3 is 13 amino acids. Trimming shortened V by 0 bases and J by 8 bases, and 11 bases separated the two germline ends. The CDR3 sequence: CASSLVDQGGYTF. For the CDR3, the DNA is TGCGCCAGCAGCTTGGTGGATCAGGGCGGCTACACCTTC.

The sample holds a few counts of this clonotype. This chain links TRBV11-3 with TRBJ2-1; 12 bases fit TRBD2. CDR1 SGHNT and CDR2 YENEEA come from the germline V gene. Trimming cost V 3 bases and J 2 bases; bases outside gene matches: 2. The CDR3 length is 16 residues. CDR3 in DNA: TGTGCCAGCAGCTTGACTAGCGGGAGTCCCTACAATGAGCAGTTCTTC. Amino acid sequence: CASSLTSGSPYNEQFF.

This clonotype was seen ten or more times. The J gene is TRBJ1-1, the V gene TRBV5-1; the D is unclear. This CDR3 is 17 amino acids long. Germline loops: CDR1 SGHRS, CDR2 YFSETQ. The ends were cut back, 0 bases at V and 0 bases at J, with 15 bases in the middle. This CDR3 is CASSLDPNVGMNTEAFF. CDR3 DNA: TGCGCCAGCAGCTTGGATCCGAACGTGGGTATGAACACTGAAGCTTTCTTT. Filled out from reference TRBV5-1 and TRBJ1-1, the complete variable domain reads KAGVTQTPRYLIKTRGQQVTLSCSPISGHRSVSWYQQTPGQGLQFLFEYFSETQRNKGNFPGRFSGRQFSNSRSEMNVSTLELGDSALYLCASSLDPNVGMNTEAFFGQGTRLTVV.

This clonotype showed up many times. The chain has TRBV7-2 and TRBJ2-3; no clear D. The CDR3 spans 13 residues. The V gene's germline CDR1 is SGHTA and CDR2 FQGNSA. Trimming cost V 3 bases and J 4 bases, with 8 bases left between them. The CDR3 here is CASSFRPSDTQYF. The CDR3 DNA sequence: TGTGCCAGCAGCTTCCGACCCTCAGATACGCAGTATTTT.

This clonotype was recorded a few times. The chain carries TRBV29-1 and TRBJ2-7, with D unresolved. V lost 4 bases to trimming and J lost 2 bases, with 12 bases between them. The V gene's germline CDR1 is SQVTM and CDR2 ANQGSEA. The CDR3 totals 13 residues. The CDR3 reads CSVGLLGTYEQYF. The CDR3 DNA reads as TGCAGCGTTGGGCTACTGGGGACCTACGAGCAGTACTTC.

This clonotype has only a few counts. The chain recombines TRBV15 with TRBJ2-1, with D unresolved. The CDR3 spans 13 residues. In germline, CDR1 is LNHNV, CDR2 YYDKDF (reference sequence). With 0 bases removed from V and 13 bases from J, the gap between germline ends came to 13 bases. Here the CDR3 reads CATSRDITAVQFF. Here the CDR3 DNA reads TGTGCCACCAGCAGAGATATAACGGCAGTACAGTTCTTC.

This clonotype was picked up many times. The J gene is TRBJ1-2, the V gene TRBV11-2, with 7 positions matching TRBD1. The ends lost 6 bases at V and 3 bases at J; junction bases unmatched: 4. This CDR3 spans 13 amino acids. Per germline, CDR1 SGHAT and CDR2 FQNNGV. The CDR3 DNA is TGTGCCAGCAGTTTAACAGGGGACTATGGCTACACCTTC. As protein: CASSLTGDYGYTF.

This rearrangement joins TRBV29-1 to TRBJ2-7; 12 bases are shared with TRBD1. CDR3 length: 15 amino acids. Germline V gene sequence: CDR1 SQVTM, CDR2 ANQGSEA. V shed 7 bases, J shed 4 bases, and the junction held 11 bases outside the gene matches. The CDR3 region is CSAKNWDRGRYEQYF. As DNA, the CDR3 is TGCAGCGCCAAAAATTGGGACAGGGGGCGATACGAGCAGTACTTC.

This clonotype was counted only a few times. The chain employs TRBV27 and TRBJ2-1, with D maybe TRBD2 (5 bases). The CDR3 is 12 residues long. Trimming removed 3 bases at V and 15 bases at J, with 15 bases between. Germline V CDR1 and CDR2: MNHEY, SMNVEV (reference sequence). The CDR3 sequence is CASSFAPPSRFF. Written as DNA, the CDR3 is TGTGCCAGCAGTTTTGCTCCCCCTAGCCGGTTCTTC.

This clonotype was seen repeatedly, ten times or more. At one end the junction does not follow the germline gene, possibly because of a read error. The rearrangement uses TRBV28 and TRBJ2-1, with 7 bases identical to TRBD1. Germline V lookup: CDR1 MDHEN, CDR2 SYDVKM. This CDR3 has 13 residues. This CDR3 is CAISTGSLIGWVF. CDR3 in DNA: TGTGCCATTTCGACAGGGTCCTTGATCGGATGGGTCTTC.

This clonotype came up many times. The rearrangement joins TRBV5-6 to TRBJ2-7; D call uncertain. Germline CDR1 reads SGHDT; CDR2 reads YYEEEE. CDR3 length equals 17 residues. Trimming cost V 6 bases and J 1 base, with 23 bases left between them. The CDR3 spells CASIRQVDFGRSYEQYF. CDR3 coding DNA: TGTGCCAGCATACGGCAGGTTGACTTTGGACGGTCCTACGAGCAGTACTTC.

The table lists this clonotype with many counts. The V call is TRBV7-8, the J call TRBJ2-5, with a tentative D call TRBD2 (5 bases). Germline values: CDR1 SGHVS, CDR2 FQNEAQ. V was trimmed by 5 bases and J by 2 bases, leaving 12 bases between them. The CDR3 sequence is 14 residues long. In nucleotides, the CDR3 is TGTGCCAGCAGCAGGACTGAAGATCAAGAGACCCAGTACTTC. Translated: CASSRTEDQETQYF.

The J gene is TRBJ2-3, the V gene TRBV7-9, with D perhaps matching TRBD1 (5 bases). The CDR3 extends over 14 amino acids. Trimming pared 3 bases from V and 4 bases from J, leaving 11 bases between. Germline values: CDR1 SEHNR, CDR2 FQNEAQ (reference sequence). CDR3 sequence: CASSFSQGADTQYF. CDR3 nucleotide sequence: TGTGCCAGCAGCTTTTCGCAGGGCGCAGATACGCAGTATTTT.

V usage is TRBV30 and J usage is TRBJ1-1, with D perhaps matching TRBD1 (5 bases). The CDR3 covers 19 residues. V was pared by 2 bases and J by 3 bases, with 28 bases between. The germline CDR1 and CDR2 sequences are GTSNPN and SVGIG (reference sequence). The DNA of the CDR3 is TGTGCCTGGAGTCTAAACAGGCTGGACGGCTATCAATCGGACACTGAAGCTTTCTTT. Its protein is CAWSLNRLDGYQSDTEAFF. Full variable domain (rest looked up from reference TRBV30 and TRBJ1-1): SQTIHQWPATLVQPVGSPLSLECTVEGTSNPNLYWYRQAAGRGLQLLFYSVGIGQISSEVPQNLSASRPQDRQFILSSKKLLLSDSGFYLCAWSLNRLDGYQSDTEAFFGQGTRLTVV.

There are many counts of this clonotype. The gene calls are TRBV4-1 and TRBJ2-7; D is unresolved. The CDR3 is made up of 14 amino acids. Germline CDR1 is MGHRA and CDR2 is YSYEKL. Trimming stripped 0 bases from V and 2 bases from J, with 8 bases between. CDR3 loop: CASSQEESAYEQYF. The CDR3 nucleotides read TGCGCCAGCAGCCAAGAGGAAAGTGCCTACGAGCAGTACTTC.

This clonotype was seen at least ten times. This chain connects TRBV20-1 to TRBJ1-1, with D hard to call. This CDR3 region has 11 residues. Trimming left V 5 bases short and J 10 bases short, with 14 bases between. Germline CDR1 and CDR2: DFQATT and SNEGSKA (reference sequence). Here the CDR3 DNA reads TGCAGTGCTCAGGCATACGGCTCAGCTTTCTTT. Translation gives CSAQAYGSAFF.

Concerning this clonotype itself: Just one base apart from a much larger clone, this may be a read error. This rearrangement joins TRBV5-4 to TRBJ2-3; 8 bases map to TRBD1. The CDR3 is made up of 15 amino acids. V was clipped by 4 bases and J by 2 bases; unmatched bases: 6. Germline CDR1 is SGHNT and CDR2 is YYREEE (reference sequence). As DNA, the CDR3 is TGTGCCAGCAGCGAGGGACAGGCCAACACAGATACGCAGTATTTT. Residues: CASSEGQANTDTQYF.

This clonotype has a count of ten or more. The gene calls are TRBV20-1 and TRBJ2-3; D not certain. The CDR3 totals 14 residues. Per the germline V gene, CDR1 is DFQATT and CDR2 is SNEGSKA (reference sequence). Trimming removed 0 bases from V and 1 base from J, with 8 bases in between. DNA for the CDR3: TGCAGTGCTAGAGATCTCGGAGGCACAGATACGCAGTATTTT. Protein product: CSARDLGGTDTQYF.

The chain carries TRBV4-1 and TRBJ1-4; D ambiguous. The CDR3 contains 14 residues. CDR1 is MGHRA, CDR2 YSYEKL, per germline. V lost 4 bases to trimming and J lost 5 bases, with 11 bases between them. Here the CDR3 DNA reads TGCGCCAGCAGCCGGGGAATGTGGAATGAAAAACTGTTTTTT. Translation gives CASSRGMWNEKLFF.

The CDR3 nucleotides read TGTGCCAGCAGCTTTACGGATGCTAACTATGGCTACACCTTC. The encoded protein is CASSFTDANYGYTF. V gene TRBV6-6 combines with J gene TRBJ1-2, with D hard to call. Per the germline V gene, CDR1 is MNHNY and CDR2 is SVGAGI (reference sequence). V lost 6 bases to trimming and J lost 0 bases, with 11 bases between them. This CDR3 is 14 amino acids long.

This clonotype occurred many times. The chain is built from TRBV12-3 or TRBV12-4 and TRBJ2-3; no firm D call. V lost 4 bases, J lost 0 bases, and 14 bases lay in between. The CDR3 runs 16 residues. CDR3 DNA: TGTGCCAGCAGTTCAAGCTATAGACCTAGCACAGATACGCAGTATTTT. Translated: CASSSSYRPSTDTQYF.

The gene calls are TRBV20-1 and TRBJ1-4; possible D gene TRBD1, 5 bases. Trimming removed 3 bases from V and 1 base from J, with 12 bases in between. CDR1 DFQATT and CDR2 SNEGSKA come from the germline V gene (reference sequence). CDR3 length equals 15 residues. The CDR3 is CSARPPGGTNEKLFF. In DNA, the CDR3 is TGCAGTGCTAGGCCCCCGGGGGGAACTAATGAAAAACTGTTTTTT.